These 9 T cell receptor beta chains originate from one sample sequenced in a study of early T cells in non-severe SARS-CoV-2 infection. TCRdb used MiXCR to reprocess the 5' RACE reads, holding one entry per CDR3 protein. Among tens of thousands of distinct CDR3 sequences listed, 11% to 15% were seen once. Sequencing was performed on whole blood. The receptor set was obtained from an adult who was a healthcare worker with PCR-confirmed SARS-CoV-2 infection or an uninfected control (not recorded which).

The CDR3, as DNA: TGTGCCAGCAGCCTACGTACAGGGGTTAACACTGAAGCTTTCTTT. Its translation: CASSLRTGVNTEAFF. The chain couples TRBV7-2 to TRBJ1-1, with TRBD1 matching 7 bases. Germline V gene lookup returns CDR1 SGHTA and CDR2 FQGNSA. The junction had 8 bases not matched to a gene; V was cut back by 5 bases and J by 2 bases. The CDR3 consists of 15 residues. The full variable domain, in which reference TRBV7-2 and TRBJ1-1 provide the parts outside the CDR3, is GAGVSQSPSNKVTEKGKDVELRCDPISGHTALYWYRQSLGQGLEFLIYFQGNSAPDKSGLPSDRFSAERTGGSVSTLTIQRTQQEDSAVYLCASSLRTGVNTEAFFGQGTRLTVV.

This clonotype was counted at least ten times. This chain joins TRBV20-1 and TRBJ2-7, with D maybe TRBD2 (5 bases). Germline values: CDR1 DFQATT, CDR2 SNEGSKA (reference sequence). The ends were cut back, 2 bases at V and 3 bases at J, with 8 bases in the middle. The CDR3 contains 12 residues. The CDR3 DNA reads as TGCAGTGCTAGACTAGCTGGCTACGAGCAGTACTTC. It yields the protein CSARLAGYEQYF.

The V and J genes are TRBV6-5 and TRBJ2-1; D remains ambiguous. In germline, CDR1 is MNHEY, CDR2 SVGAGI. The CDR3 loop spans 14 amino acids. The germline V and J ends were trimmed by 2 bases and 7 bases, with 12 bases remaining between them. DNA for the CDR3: TGTGCCAGCAGTTACAGGGAAATCGGGAATGAGCAGTTCTTC. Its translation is CASSYREIGNEQFF.

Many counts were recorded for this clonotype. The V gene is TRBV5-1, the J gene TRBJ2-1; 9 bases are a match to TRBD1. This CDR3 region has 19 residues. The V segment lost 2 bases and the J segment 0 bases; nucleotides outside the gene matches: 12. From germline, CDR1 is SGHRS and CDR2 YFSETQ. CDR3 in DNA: TGCGCCAGCAGCTTAACCGACAGGGGGTATCCACTCTCCTACAATGAGCAGTTCTTC. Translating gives CASSLTDRGYPLSYNEQFF.

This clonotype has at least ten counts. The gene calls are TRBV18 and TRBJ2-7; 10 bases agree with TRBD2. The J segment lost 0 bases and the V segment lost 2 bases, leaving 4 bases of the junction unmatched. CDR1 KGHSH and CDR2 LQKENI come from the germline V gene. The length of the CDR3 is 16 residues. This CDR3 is CASSPVLAGNSYEQYF. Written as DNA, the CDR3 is TGTGCCAGCTCACCAGTACTAGCGGGGAACTCCTACGAGCAGTACTTC.

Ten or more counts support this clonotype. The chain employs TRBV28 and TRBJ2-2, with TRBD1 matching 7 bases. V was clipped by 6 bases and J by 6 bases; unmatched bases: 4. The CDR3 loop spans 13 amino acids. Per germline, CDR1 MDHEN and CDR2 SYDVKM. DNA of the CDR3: TGTGCCAGCAGAATGACAGGGCCCGGGGAGCTGTTTTTT. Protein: CASRMTGPGELFF. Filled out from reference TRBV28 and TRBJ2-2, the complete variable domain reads DVKVTQSSRYLVKRTGEKVFLECVQDMDHENMFWYRQDPGLGLRLIYFSYDVKMKEKGDIPEGYSVSREKKERFSLILESASTNQTSMYLCASRMTGPGELFFGEGSRLTVL.

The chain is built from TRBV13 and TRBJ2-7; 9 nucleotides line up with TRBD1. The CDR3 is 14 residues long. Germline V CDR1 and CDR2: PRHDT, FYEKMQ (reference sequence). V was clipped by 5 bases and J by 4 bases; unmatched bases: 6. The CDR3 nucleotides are TGTGCCAGCAGCCCGAGGGACAGGGTGTACGAGCAGTACTTC. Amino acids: CASSPRDRVYEQYF.

DNA of the CDR3: TGTGCCTGGAGTGTCAGGGGGATTTACAATGAGCAGTTCTTC. Its protein is CAWSVRGIYNEQFF. The chain links TRBV30 to TRBJ2-1, with 7 bases lining up with TRBD1. The CDR3 runs 14 residues. The germline gives CDR1 GTSNPN, CDR2 SVGIG (reference sequence). Trimming removed 0 bases from V and 4 bases from J; junction bases left unmatched: 3. Together with reference TRBV30 and TRBJ2-1, the CDR3 gives the full variable domain: SQTIHQWPATLVQPVGSPLSLECTVEGTSNPNLYWYRQAAGRGLQLLFYSVGIGQISSEVPQNLSASRPQDRQFILSSKKLLLSDSGFYLCAWSVRGIYNEQFFGPGTRLTVL.

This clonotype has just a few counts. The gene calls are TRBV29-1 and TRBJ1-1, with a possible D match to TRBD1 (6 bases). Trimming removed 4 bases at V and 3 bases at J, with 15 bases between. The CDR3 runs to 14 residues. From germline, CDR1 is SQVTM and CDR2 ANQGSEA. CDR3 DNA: TGCAGCGTTGGATGGGGGGCGCTCGACACTGAAGCTTTCTTT. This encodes CSVGWGALDTEAFF.